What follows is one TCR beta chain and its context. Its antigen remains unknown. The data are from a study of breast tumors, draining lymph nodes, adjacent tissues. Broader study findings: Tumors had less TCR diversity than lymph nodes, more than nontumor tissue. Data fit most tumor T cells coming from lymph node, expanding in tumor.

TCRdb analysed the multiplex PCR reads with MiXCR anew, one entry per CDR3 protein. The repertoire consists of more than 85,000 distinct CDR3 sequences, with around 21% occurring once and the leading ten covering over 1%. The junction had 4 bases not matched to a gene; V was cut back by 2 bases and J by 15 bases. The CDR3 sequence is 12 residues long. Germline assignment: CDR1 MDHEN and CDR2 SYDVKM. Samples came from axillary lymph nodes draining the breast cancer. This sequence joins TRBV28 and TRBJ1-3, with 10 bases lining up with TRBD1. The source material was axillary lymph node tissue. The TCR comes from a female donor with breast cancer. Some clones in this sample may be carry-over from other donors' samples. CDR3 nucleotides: TGTGCCAGCAGTTTAGGGACAGGGGCCCAATATTTT. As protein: CASSLGTGAQYF.